One sample yielded the 18 T cell receptor beta chains listed below, sequenced in a study of response to subunit inactivated influenza vaccine. TCRdb recomputed calls from the RT-PCR reads with MiXCR, one row per CDR3 protein. This table has under 550,000 distinct CDR3 sequences, around 8% appearing once. Sequencing was performed on PBMCs from blood, taken approximately 25 months after vaccination. The receptors shown here come from a man between 50 and 69 years old who received an inactivated influenza vaccine.

This clonotype was detected a few times. The chain carries TRBV2 and TRBJ1-4; D may be TRBD1 (6 bases). V lost 6 bases to trimming and J lost 7 bases, with 12 bases between them. This CDR3 has 13 amino acids. Germline lookup yields CDR1 SNHLY and CDR2 FYNNEI. CDR3 sequence reads: CASSGGGGEKLFF. The DNA for the CDR3 is TGTGCCAGCAGCGGGGGAGGGGGTGAAAAACTGTTTTTT.

The V and J genes are TRBV30 and TRBJ2-7; TRBD1 agrees at 7 bases. Germline V CDR1 and CDR2: GTSNPN, SVGIG (reference sequence). The CDR3 runs 14 residues. Unmatched junction bases numbered 8, after V lost 3 bases and J lost 3 bases. CDR3 sequence (DNA): TGTGCCTGGAGGGCCGGACAGGTGGGCTACGAGCAGTACTTC. This sequence encodes CAWRAGQVGYEQYF.

This clonotype was detected many times. The DNA for the CDR3 is TGTGCCAGCAGACCGGGACTAGCGGGAGACGAGCAGTACTTC. Translation gives CASRPGLAGDEQYF. The chain has TRBV28 and TRBJ2-7, with 14 bases matching TRBD2. V was pared by 6 bases and J by 5 bases, with 3 bases of the junction left unmatched. CDR1 is MDHEN and CDR2 is SYDVKM in the germline V gene. The CDR3 totals 14 residues.

V gene TRBV29-1 combines with J gene TRBJ2-1, with 8 bases that match TRBD1. V was pared by 5 bases and J by 6 bases, with 3 bases of the junction left unmatched. The germline V gene encodes CDR1 SQVTM and CDR2 ANQGSEA. The CDR3 has 12 residues. The CDR3 loop reads CSVPTGVNEQFF. CDR3 nucleotide sequence: TGCAGCGTTCCGACAGGGGTCAATGAGCAGTTCTTC.

This clonotype was recorded at least ten times. The chain combines TRBV20-1 with TRBJ2-7, with D tentatively TRBD2 (5 bases). The germline gives CDR1 DFQATT, CDR2 SNEGSKA (reference sequence). V lost 3 bases and J 5 bases, leaving 17 bases between the germline ends. The CDR3 contains 14 residues. In DNA, the CDR3 is TGCAGTGCTAGCCGTCACATCTCTAGCAACGAGCAGTACTTC. It encodes CSASRHISSNEQYF.

V is TRBV9 and J is TRBJ2-1; 8 nucleotides agree with TRBD1. The CDR3 has 16 amino acids. Germline V lookup: CDR1 SGDLS, CDR2 YYNGEE. V lost 4 bases to trimming and J lost 7 bases; unmatched junction nucleotides: 13. CDR3 sequence: CASSFIPGQGRNEQFF. CDR3 DNA: TGTGCCAGCAGCTTTATCCCTGGACAGGGTCGGAATGAGCAGTTCTTC.

This clonotype appeared a few times. The genes are TRBV2 and TRBJ2-5; TRBD1 matches 8 bases. Losses at the gene ends were 6 bases for V and 5 bases for J; bases not matched to a gene: 11. This CDR3 has 15 residues. Germline-derived CDR1 and CDR2 are SNHLY and FYNNEI. The CDR3 nucleotides read TGTGCCAGCAGCCGACCCCGGACAGGGTCGGAGACCCAGTACTTC. Its protein product is CASSRPRTGSETQYF.

The chain employs TRBV6-5 and TRBJ2-7; 7 nucleotides agree with TRBD1. Germline V gene data show CDR1 as MNHEY and CDR2 as SVGAGI. CDR3 length equals 14 residues. V lost 4 bases, J lost 0 bases, and 3 bases stayed unmatched. The CDR3, as DNA: TGTGCCAGCAGTTGGCGACAGGGCTCCTACGAGCAGTACTTC. It is translated as CASSWRQGSYEQYF.

This clonotype was picked up many times. The chain recombines TRBV11-2 with TRBJ2-7; no definite D call. Germline CDR1 and CDR2: SGHAT and FQNNGV. V lost 1 base and J 1 base, leaving 5 bases between the germline ends. The CDR3 loop spans 13 amino acids. Here the CDR3 reads CASSLGDSYEQYF. The CDR3 coding sequence is TGTGCCAGCAGCTTAGGGGATTCCTACGAGCAGTACTTC. The full variable domain, its missing parts supplied by reference TRBV11-2 and TRBJ2-7, is EAGVAQSPRYKIIEKRQSVAFWCNPISGHATLYWYQQILGQGPKLLIQFQNNGVVDDSQLPKDRFSAERLKGVDSTLKIQPAKLEDSAVYLCASSLGDSYEQYFGPGTRLTVT.

This clonotype was observed a few times. The rearrangement joins TRBV7-2 to TRBJ2-1, with 7 bases identical to TRBD2. This CDR3 is 14 amino acids long. Germline loops: CDR1 SGHTA, CDR2 FQGNSA. V was clipped by 7 bases and J by 6 bases; unmatched bases: 9. The CDR3 region has the DNA TGTGCCAGCACCCTAGTGACGGGGGGCAATGAGCAGTTCTTC. Amino acids: CASTLVTGGNEQFF.

This clonotype has more than one count but fewer than ten. This chain joins TRBV9 and TRBJ2-1; D is uncertain. Germline V gene sequence: CDR1 SGDLS, CDR2 YYNGEE. The CDR3 length is 16 residues. V shed 4 bases and J shed 5 bases, with 19 bases lying between them. This CDR3 reads CASSRRVLRADNEQFF. The CDR3 bases are TGTGCCAGCAGCCGAAGGGTGCTCCGGGCCGACAATGAGCAGTTCTTC.

This clonotype was detected a few times. The rearrangement uses TRBV7-9 and TRBJ2-7; 10 nucleotides agree with TRBD1. Germline loops: CDR1 SEHNR, CDR2 FQNEAQ (reference sequence). J lost 12 bases, V lost 6 bases, and 11 bases had no gene match. This CDR3 is built from 13 residues. The CDR3 bases are TGTGCCAGCAGGCCGGGACAGGGGTTTAGTACGTACTTC. Protein sequence: CASRPGQGFSTYF.

This clonotype was observed a handful of times. The CDR3 here is CASSLTAPPGTEAFF. In nucleotides, the CDR3 is TGTGCCAGCAGCTTAACGGCCCCCCCGGGCACTGAAGCTTTCTTT. The chain couples TRBV11-2 to TRBJ1-1; D gene uncertain. The V and J ends lost 2 bases and 4 bases respectively, with 14 bases between them. This CDR3 contains 15 residues. The germline V gene has CDR1 SGHAT and CDR2 FQNNGV.

This sequence joins TRBV5-1 and TRBJ2-1, with TRBD1 identical over 8 bases. The CDR3 spans 16 residues. Germline V gives CDR1 SGHRS, CDR2 YFSETQ. V was pared by 2 bases and J by 7 bases, with 11 bases of the junction left unmatched. The CDR3 DNA sequence: TGCGCCAGCAGCTTACGGACAGGGATGACTGCAAATGAGCAGTTCTTC. Protein product: CASSLRTGMTANEQFF.

The chain is built from TRBV20-1 and TRBJ2-5; 7 bases map to TRBD1. V gave up 0 bases and J gave up 4 bases; unmatched junction bases: 14. Germline CDR1 and CDR2: DFQATT and SNEGSKA (reference sequence). There are 17 residues in the CDR3. The CDR3 DNA follows: TGCAGTGCTAGAGATCCTCTGTCAGGGGGTTTGGGAGAGACCCAGTACTTC. Translated, it gives CSARDPLSGGLGETQYF.

The chain couples TRBV12-2 to TRBJ2-1; TRBD2, the table's D call, was not compared with the DNA. TRBV12-2 is shown as a pseudogene. The CDR3 has 14 amino acids. CDR3 in DNA: TGTGCAAGTCGCCTCAGGAGGAGGTACAATGAGCAGTTCTTC. As protein: CASRLRRRYNEQFF.

This clonotype was seen ten or more times. This chain joins TRBV6-1 and TRBJ2-3; D remains unclear. The CDR3 has 14 amino acids. Germline V gene sequence: CDR1 MNHNS, CDR2 SASEGT. The V end lost 3 bases, the J end lost 11 bases, and 18 bases lay between the germline ends. CDR3 protein: CASSDLLLTGMQYF. CDR3 sequence (DNA): TGTGCCAGCAGTGACCTCTTACTTACGGGTATGCAGTATTTT.

This clonotype was detected many times. The chain links TRBV15 to TRBJ2-3; weak D call: TRBD2 (6 bases). The CDR3 consists of 21 residues. Germline lookup yields CDR1 LNHNV and CDR2 YYDKDF (reference sequence). V shed 0 bases and J shed 3 bases, with 28 bases lying between them. CDR3 sequence: CATSRDRGGAQDWMVTDTQYF. The DNA for the CDR3 is TGTGCCACCAGCAGAGACCGAGGCGGGGCGCAGGATTGGATGGTGACAGATACGCAGTATTTT.